This T cell receptor (beta chain) was captured in a study of human T cells and chemical hapten exposure. At the level of the study: For the roughly 23-week duration of the study, patients were given weekly doses of diphenylcyclopropenone on the scalp.

Authors' methods: Sample TCR counts, which ranged from roughly 20,000 to 690,600, had a median of approximately 100,000. TCRdb re-called the RACE reads with MiXCR, one entry per CDR3 protein. TCRdb assigned the V and J calls; the authors' analysis was not used. There are about 82,000 distinct CDR3 sequences in the sample; over 10% occur only once, and approximately 6% lies in the top ten. Germline-derived CDR1 and CDR2 are SGHVS and FNYEAQ. Trimming removed 2 bases at V and 4 bases at J, with 15 bases between. This CDR3 comprises 15 residues. Time point: patch test 3, about 24 weeks after DPC sensitization. Treatment indicated: therapeutic diphenylcyclopropenone sensitization with weekly scalp DPC. Donors, patients with alopecia ranging from 18 to 70 years old and judged suitable for DPC, provided samples. Ten or more counts support this clonotype.

The receptor comes from a woman aged 50 to 60 with alopecia areata. Some clones in this sample may be carry-over from other donors' samples. This chain connects TRBV7-6 to TRBJ2-7, with D unclear. The input for sequencing was whole blood, taken in connection with sensitization to the hapten diphenylcyclopropenone (DPC). Here the CDR3 DNA reads TGTGCCAGCAGCTTAAACCAGGTGGTATATTACGAGCAGTACTTC. Residues: CASSLNQVVYYEQYF.